This T cell receptor beta chain was identified during a study of cytotoxic CD8 clonotypes in ibrutinib-treated CLL. Study at large: Included were 10 to 12 relapsed/refractory and roughly 15 treatment-naive patients, of whom 17 to 18 were IGHV unmutated. Sequencing produced an average of around 250,000 productive templates and approximately 100,000 productive rearrangements per sample. Response samples were drawn at a median of about eleven months of treatment, range 6 to 36.

Target depth was 1 in 200,000 to 1 in 1 million T cells, about 10x per clonotype. Assay used: immunoSEQ multiplex PCR; TCRdb lists only in-frame clones, some missing. There are about 49,000 clones in the sample; around half occur only once, and less than 35% lies in the top ten. The clonotype was recovered from a human donor with chronic lymphocytic leukemia. This specimen was PBMCs, taken after 12 months of ibrutinib treatment.

The CDR3 here is CASRVGQGSDEQFF. The CDR3 DNA sequence: TGTGCCAGCAGAGTCGGACAGGGGAGCGATGAGCAGTTCTTC. This chain uses TRBV6-1 with TRBJ2-1; the match to TRBD1 covers 9 bases. The CDR3 totals 14 residues. Germline trimming cut 6 bases from V and 8 bases from J; bases unmatched to any gene: 8. From germline, CDR1 is MNHNS and CDR2 SASEGT.